This TCR beta chain was sequenced for a study of cytomegalovirus exposure and HLA in healthy donors. Notes on the study in general: Cytomegalovirus status, reportedly, was diagnosed with high specificity and sensitivity by the classifier. Rarity characterized most TCR sequences, yet some public TCRs appeared in many donors.

As for this clone: Its antigen is unidentified.

V gave up 5 bases and J gave up 8 bases, with 15 bases separating them. Per germline, CDR1 SEHNR and CDR2 FQNEAQ (reference sequence). There are 13 residues in the CDR3. Produced via immunoSEQ multiplex PCR; TCRdb's table is partial and in-frame only. In the table there are 250,000 to 400,000 clones, 88% of which are singletons. The sequenced material came from PBMCs. The J gene is TRBJ1-2, the V gene TRBV7-9; D is possibly TRBD1 (6 bases). This sequence originates from a man aged 30 to 39 in good health and CMV-seronegative. CDR3 residues: CASSGVGARGYTF. CDR3 coding DNA: TGTGCCAGCAGCGGTGTGGGGGCGCGCGGCTACACCTTC.